This TCR beta chain was retrieved from a study of graft-versus-host responses after intestinal transplantation. V shed 1 base and J 0 bases; nucleotides not matched to a gene: 2. CDR3 size: 16 residues. Germline CDR1 is SGHVS and CDR2 is FNYEAQ. Clones were sequenced by immunoSEQ multiplex PCR, and TCRdb holds only the in-frame ones, with some missing. The sample shows some 1,500 clones, approximately 94% of them seen only once. The sequence derives from a human patient who received an intestinal transplant, so some T cells may come from the graft donor. The rearrangement joins TRBV7-6 to TRBJ2-7; the match to TRBD2 covers 11 bases. The starting material was PBMCs, obtained 16 days after intestinal transplant. The CDR3 is CASSLEGLAGSYEQYF. The CDR3 region has the DNA TGTGCCAGCAGCTTAGAAGGACTAGCGGGCTCCTACGAGCAGTACTTC.